This T cell receptor beta chain was identified in a study of blood T cell repertoires in COVID-19. Background on the study: Acute-phase and convalescent COVID-19 samples originated in the United States, Italy and Spain.

The CDR3 has 14 amino acids. The germline V gene has CDR1 SGHTS and CDR2 YDEGEE. Trimming took 1 base from V and 0 from J; bases not matched to a gene: 1. Profiling relied on immunoSEQ multiplex PCR, and the TCRdb table lists in-frame clones only, not all of them. Found here are 150,000 to 200,000 clones, around 90% of them singletons; the top ten hold around 4.6%. The TCR sequence derives from a human donor in a cohort sampled during active COVID-19. The sample comprised peripheral blood. J is TRBJ2-7 and V is TRBV5-8, with 7 bases aligning to TRBD1. In nucleotides, the CDR3 is TGTGCCAGCAGCTTGAACAGGGGCTCCTACGAGCAGTACTTC. This codes for CASSLNRGSYEQYF.